A single sample gave rise to the 7 T cell receptor beta chains below, sequenced in a study of cytomegalovirus exposure and HLA in healthy donors. The PCR had 60 Vbeta and 13 Jbeta primers. Generated by immunoSEQ multiplex PCR, the TCRdb table keeps only in-frame clones and is missing some. The sample consists of under 110,000 clones, 76% of them appearing once. The sequencing input was PBMCs. The source of these receptors is a man in his forties in good health and CMV-seronegative.

The J gene is TRBJ1-6, the V gene TRBV5-1; 8 nucleotides align to TRBD1. V trimming: 3 bases; J trimming: 10 bases; junction bases outside the gene matches: 6. The CDR3 has 14 residues. CDR1 and CDR2 from the germline V gene are SGHRS and YFSETQ. CDR3 region: CASSSGQGGSPLHF. As DNA, the CDR3 is TGCGCCAGCAGCTCAGGACAGGGTGGATCACCCCTCCACTTT.

The genes are TRBV5-5 and TRBJ2-7; D perhaps matches TRBD1 (5 bases). Germline lookup yields CDR1 SGHKS and CDR2 YYEKEE (reference sequence). The CDR3 totals 14 residues. The V end lost 2 bases, the J end lost 7 bases, and 16 bases lay between the germline ends. This chain's CDR3 is CASSFWPSSGEQYV. DNA for the CDR3: TGTGCCAGCAGCTTTTGGCCTTCCTCAGGGGAGCAGTACGTC.

This clone was detected only a few times. The V and J genes are TRBV27 and TRBJ2-3; no firm D call. The CDR3 runs 13 residues. The germline V gene has CDR1 MNHEY and CDR2 SMNVEV (reference sequence). Between the trimmed V and J ends, which lost 5 bases and 2 bases, there was a span of 8 bases. This chain's CDR3 is CASSILPTDTQYF. The CDR3 DNA sequence: TGTGCCAGCAGTATACTACCCACAGATACGCAGTATTTT.

The gene calls are TRBV18 and TRBJ1-6; 10 bases are shared with TRBD1. This CDR3 contains 15 residues. Germline V CDR1 and CDR2: KGHSH, LQKENI. V shed 3 bases, J shed 10 bases, and the junction held 6 bases outside the gene matches. CDR3: CASSPTGTGESPLHF. Here the CDR3 DNA reads TGTGCCAGCTCACCTACCGGGACAGGGGAATCACCCCTCCACTTT. The whole variable domain, filled in from reference TRBV18 and TRBJ1-6, reads NAGVMQNPRHLVRRRGQEARLRCSPMKGHSHVYWYRQLPEEGLKFMVYLQKENIIDESGMPKERFSAEFPKEGPSILRIQQVVRGDSAAYFCASSPTGTGESPLHFGNGTRLTVT.

The J gene is TRBJ2-2, the V gene TRBV9; D is possibly TRBD1 (6 bases). Per germline, CDR1 SGDLS and CDR2 YYNGEE. The length of the CDR3 is 15 residues. Trimming stripped 4 bases from V and 1 base from J, with 11 bases between. The CDR3 coding sequence is TGTGCCAGCAGCCAGAGGGGACAGAACACCGGGGAGCTGTTTTTT. It translates to CASSQRGQNTGELFF.

The rearrangement uses TRBV30 and TRBJ2-5, with 11 bases that match TRBD2. The ends lost 2 bases at V and 5 bases at J; junction bases unmatched: 7. There are 15 residues in the CDR3. Germline CDR1 reads GTSNPN; CDR2 reads SVGIG (reference sequence). The CDR3 bases are TGTGCCTGGAGTCCGGTAGCGGGGGGGCCCGAGACCCAGTACTTC. Amino acids: CAWSPVAGGPETQYF.

CDR3 nucleotides: TGTGCCTGGAGTGTACGCGGGGTTACTGAAAAACTGTTTTTT. It codes for CAWSVRGVTEKLFF. This chain uses TRBV30 with TRBJ1-4; no clear D. Trimming pared 0 bases from V and 7 bases from J, leaving 12 bases between. The germline gives CDR1 GTSNPN, CDR2 SVGIG (reference sequence). The CDR3 is 14 residues long. Combining the CDR3 with reference TRBV30 and TRBJ1-4 gives the whole variable domain SQTIHQWPATLVQPVGSPLSLECTVEGTSNPNLYWYRQAAGRGLQLLFYSVGIGQISSEVPQNLSASRPQDRQFILSSKKLLLSDSGFYLCAWSVRGVTEKLFFGSGTQLSVL.